This T cell receptor beta chain is from a study of blood T cell repertoires in COVID-19. This clone was observed a single time. Assay: immunoSEQ multiplex PCR; the TCRdb copy retains only in-frame clones and omits some. The data hold about 280,000 clones, with roughly nine tenths observed a single time. Germline-derived CDR1 and CDR2 are MNHEY and SMNVEV (reference sequence). The junction had 0 bases not matched to a gene; V was cut back by 6 bases and J by 4 bases. The CDR3 is 13 amino acids. The J gene is TRBJ2-5, the V gene TRBV27; the match to TRBD2 covers 12 bases. The TCR was taken from a man between 50 and 59 years old with acute or convalescent COVID-19. The sequenced material came from peripheral blood. The CDR3 loop is CASRTSGGETQYF. The DNA of the CDR3 is TGTGCCAGCAGGACTAGCGGGGGAGAGACCCAGTACTTC.